This T cell receptor (beta chain) originates from a study of blood T cell repertoires in COVID-19. Study overall: Acute and convalescent COVID-19 samples came from the United States, Italy and Spain.

With V trimmed by 7 bases and J by 6 bases, 6 bases remained unmatched. Looked up from germline, CDR1 is KGHDR and CDR2 is SFDVKD. This CDR3 is 13 amino acids long. Assay used: immunoSEQ multiplex PCR; TCRdb lists only in-frame clones, some missing. The sample lists about 400,000 clones; roughly 88% were seen once. The study drew participants aged about 18 to 95 years from some 23 US areas. This chain joins TRBV24-1 and TRBJ2-7; 9 positions agree with TRBD1. The sequence derives from a woman in her thirties or forties with acute COVID-19. What was sequenced was PBMCs or T cells enriched from blood (not recorded which). DNA of the CDR3: TGTGCCACCAGCCGGGGACAGGGTGGCGAGCAGTACTTC. The encoded protein is CATSRGQGGEQYF.